The 5 T cell receptor beta chains in this list originate from one sample, sequenced in a study of blood T cell repertoires in COVID-19. Clones were read by immunoSEQ multiplex PCR, and TCRdb kept only the in-frame ones, dropping some. The sample consists of over 200,000 clones, 75% to 90% of them appearing once. The sample comprised PBMCs or T cells enriched from blood (not recorded which). The receptor set was obtained from a young man who had recovered from COVID-19.

In its sample, this clone was seen a few times. The V call is TRBV9, the J call TRBJ1-6; TRBD1 might be the D (5 bases). Trimming cost V 0 bases and J 6 bases, with 7 bases left between them. The germline V gene has CDR1 SGDLS and CDR2 YYNGEE. The CDR3 is made up of 14 amino acids. CDR3 DNA sequence: TGTGCCAGCAGCGTAGACGGGGGTAATTCACCCCTCCACTTT. Protein: CASSVDGGNSPLHF.

This clone was counted a few times. The V gene is TRBV6-2 or TRBV6-3, the J gene TRBJ2-2, with 9 bases that match TRBD1. V trimming: 4 bases; J trimming: 4 bases; junction bases outside the gene matches: 7. CDR1 is MNHEY, CDR2 SVGEGT, per germline. The CDR3 length is 16 residues. The DNA for the CDR3 is TGTGCCAGCAGTTCCGGGACAGGGTTCACCACCGGGGAGCTGTTTTTT. Amino acid sequence: CASSSGTGFTTGELFF.

The table lists this clone with a few counts. The V and J genes are TRBV18 and TRBJ1-3; TRBD1 matches at 10 bases. The CDR3 runs to 18 residues. The V gene's germline CDR1 is KGHSH and CDR2 LQKENI. V dropped 4 bases and J dropped 3; count of bases not matched to a gene: 12. In nucleotides, the CDR3 is TGTGCCAGCTCACAAGTAATCCGGGACAGGGGAAGTGGAAACACCATATATTTT. It encodes CASSQVIRDRGSGNTIYF. Filled out from reference TRBV18 and TRBJ1-3, the complete variable domain reads NAGVMQNPRHLVRRRGQEARLRCSPMKGHSHVYWYRQLPEEGLKFMVYLQKENIIDESGMPKERFSAEFPKEGPSILRIQQVVRGDSAAYFCASSQVIRDRGSGNTIYFGEGSWLTVV.

J is TRBJ2-1 and V is TRBV11-2; 8 nucleotides agree with TRBD1. With V trimmed by 4 bases and J by 7 bases, 6 bases remained unmatched. Germline CDR1 reads SGHAT; CDR2 reads FQNNGV. The CDR3 is 14 amino acids. The CDR3 DNA follows: TGTGCCAGCAGCTCGCAGGGGGCGAGGAATGAGCAGTTCTTC. Translating gives CASSSQGARNEQFF.

This sequence joins TRBV2 and TRBJ1-2, with TRBD1 matching over 10 bases. The length of the CDR3 is 16 residues. Trimming took 8 bases from V and 1 from J; bases not matched to a gene: 10. Germline lookup yields CDR1 SNHLY and CDR2 FYNNEI. The CDR3 here is CASDKNRDRGNYGYTF. The CDR3 DNA reads as TGTGCCAGCGACAAAAACCGGGACAGGGGTAACTATGGCTACACCTTC.